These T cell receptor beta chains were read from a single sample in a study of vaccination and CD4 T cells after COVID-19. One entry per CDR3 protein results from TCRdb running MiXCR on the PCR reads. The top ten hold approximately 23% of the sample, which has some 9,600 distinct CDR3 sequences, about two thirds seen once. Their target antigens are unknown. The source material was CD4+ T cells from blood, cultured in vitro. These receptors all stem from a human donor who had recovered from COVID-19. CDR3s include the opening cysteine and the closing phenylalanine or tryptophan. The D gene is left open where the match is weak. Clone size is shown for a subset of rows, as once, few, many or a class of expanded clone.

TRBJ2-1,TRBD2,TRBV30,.,CAWSPSLAGADYNEQFF,TGTGCCTGGAGCCCATCACTAGCGGGAGCCGACTACAATGAGCAGTTCTTC
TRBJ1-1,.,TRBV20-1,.,CSARGLVGTEAFF,TGCAGTGCTAGAGGGTTGGTGGGAACTGAAGCTTTCTTT
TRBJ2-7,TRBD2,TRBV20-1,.,CSANRGGYEQYF,TGCAGTGCTAATCGGGGGGGATACGAGCAGTACTTC
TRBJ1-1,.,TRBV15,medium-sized,CATSRKPGAEAFF,TGTGCCACCAGCAGGAAACCAGGGGCTGAAGCTTTCTTT
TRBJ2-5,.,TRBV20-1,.,CSAFGRVQETQYF,TGCAGTGCTTTCGGGCGGGTCCAAGAGACCCAGTACTTC
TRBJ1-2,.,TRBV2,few,CASRDTPRANYGYTF,TGTGCCAGCAGGGACACTCCCCGAGCTAACTATGGCTACACCTTC
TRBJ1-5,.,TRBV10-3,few,CAIGSRDNSNQPQHF,TGTGCCATCGGATCCCGGGACAATAGCAATCAGCCCCAGCATTTT
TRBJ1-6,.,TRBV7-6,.,CASSLEHNNSPLHF,TGTGCCAGCAGCTTAGAACACAACAATTCACCCCTCCACTTT
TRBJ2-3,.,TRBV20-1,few,CSAQQRGDTQYF,TGCAGTGCCCAACAACGGGGGGATACGCAGTATTTT
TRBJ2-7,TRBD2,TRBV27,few,CASSRLAGVVSYEQYF,TGTGCCAGCAGCAGACTAGCGGGAGTAGTATCCTACGAGCAGTACTTC
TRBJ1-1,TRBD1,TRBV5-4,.,CASSHRDSGSTEAFF,TGTGCCAGCAGCCACCGGGACAGTGGTAGCACTGAAGCTTTCTTT
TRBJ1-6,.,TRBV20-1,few,CSARDTGGDSPLHF,TGCAGTGCTAGAGATACAGGTGGGGATTCACCCCTCCACTTT
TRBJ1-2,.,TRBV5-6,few,CASSLGSQDYGYTF,TGTGCCAGCAGTTTGGGCAGCCAAGACTATGGCTACACCTTC
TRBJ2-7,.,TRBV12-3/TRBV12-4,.,CASSLGLGRGATYEQYF,TGTGCCAGCAGCCTCGGGTTAGGGCGGGGCGCGACCTACGAGCAGTACTTC
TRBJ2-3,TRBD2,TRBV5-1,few,CASSSPGTKFGTQYF,TGCGCCAGCAGCTCCCCCGGGACTAAGTTCGGTACGCAGTATTTT
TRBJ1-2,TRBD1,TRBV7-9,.,CASRRTGKASNYGYTF,TGTGCCAGCAGGCGGACAGGGAAGGCGTCGAACTATGGCTACACCTTC
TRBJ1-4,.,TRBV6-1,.,CASSTTQTGEKLFF,TGTGCCAGCAGTACGACCCAAACCGGTGAAAAACTGTTTTTT
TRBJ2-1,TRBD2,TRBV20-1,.,CSARLPGLASENEQFF,TGCAGTGCTAGATTACCGGGACTAGCGTCCGAGAATGAGCAGTTCTTC
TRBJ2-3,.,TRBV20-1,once,CSASGTSTDTQYF,TGCAGTGCTAGCGGGACTAGCACAGATACGCAGTATTTT
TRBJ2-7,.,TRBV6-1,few,CASSDRRPRNEQYF,TGTGCCAGCAGTGATCGGCGCCCTAGAAACGAGCAGTACTTC
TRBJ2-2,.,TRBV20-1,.,CSAPNTHPGELFF,TGCAGTGCTCCAAACACCCATCCCGGGGAGCTGTTTTTT
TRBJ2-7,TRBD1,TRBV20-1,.,CSAADRVASYEQYF,TGCAGTGCGGCCGACAGGGTGGCCTCCTACGAGCAGTACTTC
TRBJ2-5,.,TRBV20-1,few,CSAAGGLETQYF,TGCAGTGCAGCCGGAGGTTTGGAGACCCAGTACTTC
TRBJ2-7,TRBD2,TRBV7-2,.,CASSFRIGTIYEQYF,TGTGCCAGCAGCTTTAGGATTGGGACTATCTACGAGCAGTACTTC
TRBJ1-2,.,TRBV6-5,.,CASSWTPGTDINYGYTF,TGTGCCAGCAGTTGGACCCCGGGCACAGACATCAACTATGGCTACACCTTC
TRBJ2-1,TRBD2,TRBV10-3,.,CAIALAGGDEQFF,TGTGCCATCGCGCTAGCGGGAGGTGATGAGCAGTTCTTC
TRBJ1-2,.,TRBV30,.,CAHEREYYGYTF,TGTGCCCATGAGAGGGAATACTATGGCTACACCTTC
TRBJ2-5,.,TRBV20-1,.,CSAVVTRRQETQYF,TGCAGTGCCGTCGTGACTAGGAGACAAGAGACCCAGTACTTC
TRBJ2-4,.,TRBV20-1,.,CSARDSPRAAKNIQYF,TGCAGTGCTAGAGATTCCCCCCGGGCAGCCAAAAACATTCAGTACTTC
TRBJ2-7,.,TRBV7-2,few,CASSLMASFPYEQYF,TGTGCCAGCAGCTTAATGGCTAGCTTTCCCTACGAGCAGTACTTC
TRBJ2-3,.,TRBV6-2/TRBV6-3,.,CASRPGGPAGTDTQYF,TGTGCCAGCAGACCCGGGGGGCCGGCGGGCACAGATACGCAGTATTTT
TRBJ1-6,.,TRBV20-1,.,CSARDPGNSPLHF,TGCAGTGCTAGAGATCCTGGTAATTCACCCCTCCACTTT
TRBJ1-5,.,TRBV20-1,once,CSARVLDATGQPQHF,TGCAGTGCTAGAGTACTGGACGCCACGGGGCAGCCCCAGCATTTT
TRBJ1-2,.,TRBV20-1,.,CSARVRYSLSPIINYGYTF,TGCAGTGCTAGAGTTCGTTACAGCTTGAGCCCTATTATAAACTATGGCTACACCTTC
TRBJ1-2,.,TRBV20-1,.,CSAWTAEYGYTF,TGCAGTGCGTGGACAGCTGAGTATGGCTACACCTTC
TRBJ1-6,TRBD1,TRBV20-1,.,CSAPTGSPDSPLHF,TGCAGTGCTCCGACAGGGTCCCCCGATTCACCCCTCCACTTT